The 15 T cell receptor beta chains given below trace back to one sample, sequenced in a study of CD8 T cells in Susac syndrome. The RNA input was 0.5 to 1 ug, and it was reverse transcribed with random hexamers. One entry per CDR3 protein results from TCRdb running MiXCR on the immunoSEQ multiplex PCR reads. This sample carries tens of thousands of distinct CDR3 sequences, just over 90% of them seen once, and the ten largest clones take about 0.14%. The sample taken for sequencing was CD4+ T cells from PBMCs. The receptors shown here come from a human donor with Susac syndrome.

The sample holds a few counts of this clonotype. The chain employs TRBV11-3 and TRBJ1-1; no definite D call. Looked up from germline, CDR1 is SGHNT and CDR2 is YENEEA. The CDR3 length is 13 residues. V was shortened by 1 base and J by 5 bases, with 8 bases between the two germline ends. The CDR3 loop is CASSLVSTTEAFF. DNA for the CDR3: TGTGCCAGCAGCTTAGTAAGTACGACTGAAGCTTTCTTT.

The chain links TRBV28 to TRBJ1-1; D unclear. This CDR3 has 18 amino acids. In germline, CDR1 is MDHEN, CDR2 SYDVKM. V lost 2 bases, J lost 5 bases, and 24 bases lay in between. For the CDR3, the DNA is TGTGCCAGCAGTTTAAATGGGTTGGCGCAGAACGCTGATACTGAAGCTTTCTTT. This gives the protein CASSLNGLAQNADTEAFF.

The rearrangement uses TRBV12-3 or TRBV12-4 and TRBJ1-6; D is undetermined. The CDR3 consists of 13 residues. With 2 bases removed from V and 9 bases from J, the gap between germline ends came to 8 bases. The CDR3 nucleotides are TGTGCCAGCAGTTTACTTTATGGTTCACCCCTCCACTTT. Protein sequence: CASSLLYGSPLHF.

CDR3 bases: TGTGCCAGCAGCTTACCACGGGACAGCTATGGCTACACCTTC. It is translated as CASSLPRDSYGYTF. The J gene is TRBJ1-2, the V gene TRBV7-2; 7 bases agree with TRBD1. V lost 2 bases to trimming and J lost 4 bases; unmatched junction nucleotides: 4. The CDR3 covers 14 residues. Germline assignment: CDR1 SGHTA and CDR2 FQGNSA.

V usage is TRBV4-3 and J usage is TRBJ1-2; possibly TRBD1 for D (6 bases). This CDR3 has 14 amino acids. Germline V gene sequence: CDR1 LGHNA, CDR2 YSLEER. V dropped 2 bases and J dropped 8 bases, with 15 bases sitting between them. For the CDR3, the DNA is TGCGCCAGCAGCCAATTCCGGGGGGCGCGGGGCTACACCTTC. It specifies CASSQFRGARGYTF.

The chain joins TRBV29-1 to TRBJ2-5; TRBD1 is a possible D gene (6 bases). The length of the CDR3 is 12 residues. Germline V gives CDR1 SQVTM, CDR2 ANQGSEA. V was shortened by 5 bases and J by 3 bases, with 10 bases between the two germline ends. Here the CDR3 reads CSVYGQKETQYF. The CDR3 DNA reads TGCAGCGTTTATGGACAGAAAGAGACCCAGTACTTC.

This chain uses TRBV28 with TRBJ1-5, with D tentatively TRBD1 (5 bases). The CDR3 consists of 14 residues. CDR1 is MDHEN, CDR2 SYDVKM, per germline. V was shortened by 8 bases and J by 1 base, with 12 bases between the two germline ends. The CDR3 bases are TGTGCCAGCGCTTCGGGACGGAGCAATCAGCCCCAGCATTTT. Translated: CASASGRSNQPQHF.

CDR3: CASSKFSVRASQYF. CDR3 in DNA: TGTGCCAGCAGTAAATTCAGCGTGAGGGCGTCCCAGTACTTC. The genes are TRBV6-2 or TRBV6-3 and TRBJ2-5; tentative D call: TRBD2 (5 bases). Germline CDR1 reads MNHEY; CDR2 reads SVGEGT. The CDR3 contains 14 residues. The germline V and J ends were trimmed by 5 bases and 9 bases, with 19 bases remaining between them.

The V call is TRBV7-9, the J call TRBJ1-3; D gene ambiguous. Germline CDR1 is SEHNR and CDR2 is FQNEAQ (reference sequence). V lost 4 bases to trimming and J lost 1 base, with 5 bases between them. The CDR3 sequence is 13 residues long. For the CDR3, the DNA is TGTGCCAGCAGCTCCTCATCTGGAAACACCATATATTTT. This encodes CASSSSSGNTIYF.

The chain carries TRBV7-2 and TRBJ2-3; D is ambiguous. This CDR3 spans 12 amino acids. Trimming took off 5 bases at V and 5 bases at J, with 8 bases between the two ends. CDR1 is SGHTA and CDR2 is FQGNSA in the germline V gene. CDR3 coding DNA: TGTGCCAGCAGCCAGACCGGAGATACGCAGTATTTT. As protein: CASSQTGDTQYF.

The CDR3 DNA is TGTGCCAGCAGCTTGAGGTCTAGCGGGGGGGCCAGTGAGCAGTTCTTC. It encodes CASSLRSSGGASEQFF. The chain employs TRBV5-4 and TRBJ2-1, with 12 bases lining up with TRBD2. CDR3 length equals 16 residues. V shed 1 base, J shed 9 bases, and the junction held 8 bases outside the gene matches. The V gene's germline CDR1 is SGHNT and CDR2 YYREEE (reference sequence).

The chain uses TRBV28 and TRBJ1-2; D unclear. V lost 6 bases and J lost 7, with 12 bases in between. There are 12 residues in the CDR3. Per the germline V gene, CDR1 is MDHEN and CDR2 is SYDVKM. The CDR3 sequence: CASRSSGIGYTF. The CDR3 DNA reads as TGTGCCAGCAGATCGTCCGGGATTGGCTACACCTTC.

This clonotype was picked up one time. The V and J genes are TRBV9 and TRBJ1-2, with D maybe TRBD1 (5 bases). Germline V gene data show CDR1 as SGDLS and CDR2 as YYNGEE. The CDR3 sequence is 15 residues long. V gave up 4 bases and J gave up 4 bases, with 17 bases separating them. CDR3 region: CASSTGHQTFYGYTF. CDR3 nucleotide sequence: TGTGCCAGCAGCACGGGGCACCAAACCTTCTATGGCTACACCTTC.

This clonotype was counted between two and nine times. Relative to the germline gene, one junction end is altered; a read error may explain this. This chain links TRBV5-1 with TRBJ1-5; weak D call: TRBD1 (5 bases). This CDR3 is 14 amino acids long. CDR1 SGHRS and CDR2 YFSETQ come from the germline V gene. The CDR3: CASSLGGSNQPQHF. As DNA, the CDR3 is TGTGCCAGCAGCCTCGGGGGTAGCAATCAGCCCCAGCATTTT. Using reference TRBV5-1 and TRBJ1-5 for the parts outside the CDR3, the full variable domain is KAGVTQTPRYLIKTRGQQVTLSCSPISGHRSVSWYQQTPGQGLQFLFEYFSETQRNKGNFPGRFSGRQFSNSRSEMNVSTLELGDSALYLCASSLGGSNQPQHFGDGTRLSIL.

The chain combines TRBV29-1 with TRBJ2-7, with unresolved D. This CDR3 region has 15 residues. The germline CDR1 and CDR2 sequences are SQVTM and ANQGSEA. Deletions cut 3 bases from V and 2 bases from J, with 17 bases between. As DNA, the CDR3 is TGCAGCGTTGAGGTGCCCTACGCGGTGACCTACGAGCAGTACTTC. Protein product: CSVEVPYAVTYEQYF.